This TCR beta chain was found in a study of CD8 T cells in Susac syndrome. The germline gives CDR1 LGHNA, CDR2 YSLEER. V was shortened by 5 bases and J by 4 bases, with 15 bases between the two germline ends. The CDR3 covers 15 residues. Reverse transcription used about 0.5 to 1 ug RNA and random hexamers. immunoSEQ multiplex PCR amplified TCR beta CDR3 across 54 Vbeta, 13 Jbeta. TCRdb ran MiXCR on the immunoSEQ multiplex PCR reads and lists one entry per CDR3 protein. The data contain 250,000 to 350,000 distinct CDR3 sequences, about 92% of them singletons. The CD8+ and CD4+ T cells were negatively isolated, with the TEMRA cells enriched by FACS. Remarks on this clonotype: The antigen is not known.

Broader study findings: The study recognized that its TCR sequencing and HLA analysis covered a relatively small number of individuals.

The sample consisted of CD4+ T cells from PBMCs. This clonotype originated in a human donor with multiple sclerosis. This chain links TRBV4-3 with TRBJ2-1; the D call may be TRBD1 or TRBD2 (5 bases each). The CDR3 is CASSAEGSVYNEQFF. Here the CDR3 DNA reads TGCGCCAGCAGCGCCGAGGGGTCTGTATACAATGAGCAGTTCTTC.